These 14 T cell receptor beta chains were all obtained from the same sample, sequenced in a study of blood T cell repertoires in COVID-19. This table comes from immunoSEQ multiplex PCR, and its TCRdb copy is limited to in-frame clones, with some not included. The sample shows around 100,000 clones, approximately 80% of them seen only once. The sequenced material came from peripheral blood. The origin of the receptors is a human donor in a cohort sampled during active or convalescent COVID-19.

The V and J genes are TRBV7-2 and TRBJ2-3, with 8 bases matching TRBD1. This CDR3 is built from 16 residues. Germline V gives CDR1 SGHTA, CDR2 FQGNSA. The ends lost 4 bases at V and 2 bases at J; junction bases unmatched: 8. CDR3 sequence reads: CASSSRAGGPTDTQYF. The CDR3 DNA reads as TGTGCCAGCAGCTCCCGGGCAGGGGGCCCCACAGATACGCAGTATTTT.

The CDR3 here is CASSTTRDSSPPSNQPQHF. CDR3 in DNA: TGTGCCAGCAGCACAACCCGGGACAGTTCCCCCCCCAGCAATCAGCCCCAGCATTTT. The chain uses TRBV7-3 and TRBJ1-5; 7 bases line up with TRBD1. V lost 5 bases and J lost 1; bases outside the gene matches: 17. This CDR3 has 19 residues. The germline V gene has CDR1 SGHTA and CDR2 FQGTGA. The entire variable domain, with the rest obtained from reference TRBV7-3 and TRBJ1-5, is as follows: GAGVSQTPSNKVTEKGKYVELRCDPISGHTALYWYRQSLGQGPEFLIYFQGTGAADDSGLPNDRFFAVRPEGSVSTLKIQRTERGDSAVYLCASSTTRDSSPPSNQPQHFGDGTRLSIL.

The V call is TRBV11-3, the J call TRBJ1-3; no definite D call. The ends were cut back, 3 bases at V and 0 bases at J, with 9 bases in the middle. This CDR3 region has 15 residues. CDR1 and CDR2 from the germline V gene are SGHNT and YENEEA. The CDR3 loop reads CASSFQATSGNTIYF. CDR3 bases: TGTGCCAGCAGCTTTCAGGCTACCTCTGGAAACACCATATATTTT.

The V call is TRBV19, the J call TRBJ1-1; D possibly corresponds to TRBD1 (5 bases). The CDR3 is 15 amino acids. Germline V gene data show CDR1 as LNHDA and CDR2 as SQIVND (reference sequence). Between the trimmed V and J ends, which lost 5 bases and 1 base, there was a span of 14 bases. CDR3 coding DNA: TGTGCCAGTAGTGGCCTTGATAGGGGGAACACTGAAGCTTTCTTT. It specifies CASSGLDRGNTEAFF.

This chain connects TRBV5-5 to TRBJ1-4, with 8 bases that match TRBD1. The CDR3 length is 16 residues. V lost 4 bases, J lost 7 bases, and 12 bases stayed unmatched. CDR1 and CDR2 from the germline V gene are SGHKS and YYEKEE (reference sequence). CDR3 DNA sequence: TGTGCCAGCAGCGCCGATTGGACAGGGCTTATTGAAAAACTGTTTTTT. The encoded protein is CASSADWTGLIEKLFF.

This clone has a handful of counts. This chain links TRBV12-5 with TRBJ1-4; tentatively, D is TRBD1 (6 bases). The CDR3 spans 16 residues. Germline V lookup: CDR1 LGHNT, CDR2 FRNRAP. V was clipped by 3 bases and J by 3 bases, with 14 bases between them. DNA for the CDR3: TGTGCTAGTGGTTTCCGGCAAGCAGGGGCTAATGAAAAACTGTTTTTT. It specifies CASGFRQAGANEKLFF.

This clone was recorded only once. This rearrangement joins TRBV6-4 to TRBJ1-1; the match to TRBD1 covers 7 bases. Unmatched junction bases numbered 16, after V lost 9 bases and J lost 3 bases. Germline V lookup: CDR1 MRHNA, CDR2 SNTAGT. The CDR3 spans 16 residues. The DNA for the CDR3 is TGTGCCAGTAATTCCCCAGGGGGACCATTTTACACTGAAGCTTTCTTT. This codes for CASNSPGGPFYTEAFF.

This chain joins TRBV24-1 and TRBJ1-2; weak D call: TRBD1 (5 bases). The CDR3 has 13 amino acids. Per the germline V gene, CDR1 is KGHDR and CDR2 is SFDVKD. V was cut by 4 bases and J by 3 bases, with 8 bases left in between. CDR3 bases: TGTGCCACCAGTGAAAGGGGTGACTATGGCTACACCTTC. Its protein is CATSERGDYGYTF.

This rearrangement joins TRBV11-2 to TRBJ2-7; maybe TRBD1 (5 bases). The CDR3 runs to 15 residues. Deletions cut 6 bases from V and 6 bases from J, with 21 bases between. Germline CDR1 reads SGHAT; CDR2 reads FQNNGV. The CDR3 DNA follows: TGTGCCAGCAGTTCCAGGGCATCCACTACTGGCGAGCAGTACTTC. The encoded protein is CASSSRASTTGEQYF.

The gene calls are TRBV10-2 and TRBJ2-2; 12 nucleotides match TRBD2. V trimming: 6 bases; J trimming: 6 bases; junction bases outside the gene matches: 20. In germline, CDR1 is WSHSY, CDR2 SAAADI. The CDR3 consists of 20 residues. The chain's CDR3 is CASSWGAPRLAGDISGELFF. The CDR3 coding sequence is TGCGCCAGCAGCTGGGGAGCCCCCCGACTAGCGGGGGATATATCCGGGGAGCTGTTTTTT.

The chain carries TRBV5-1 and TRBJ2-1, with D possibly TRBD1 on 7 matching bases. With 0 bases removed from V and 1 base from J, the gap between germline ends came to 14 bases. Germline CDR1 is SGHRS and CDR2 is YFSETQ. This CDR3 is 17 amino acids long. DNA for the CDR3: TGCGCCAGCAGCTTGGCTGTCGGGGGACAGTCCTACAATGAGCAGTTCTTC. It codes for CASSLAVGGQSYNEQFF. The full variable domain, in which reference TRBV5-1 and TRBJ2-1 provide the parts outside the CDR3, is KAGVTQTPRYLIKTRGQQVTLSCSPISGHRSVSWYQQTPGQGLQFLFEYFSETQRNKGNFPGRFSGRQFSNSRSEMNVSTLELGDSALYLCASSLAVGGQSYNEQFFGPGTRLTVL.

This chain links TRBV24-1 with TRBJ2-1; TRBD2 might be the D (6 bases). Trimming left V 9 bases short and J 7 bases short, with 18 bases between. This CDR3 is built from 14 residues. Germline CDR1 KGHDR, CDR2 SFDVKD. CDR3 nucleotides: TGTGCCACCCGGGGGTCCCGAGGCAGAAATGAGCAGTTCTTC. This sequence encodes CATRGSRGRNEQFF.

This clone appeared a single time. The chain employs TRBV12-3 or TRBV12-4 and TRBJ1-1, with D perhaps matching TRBD1 (6 bases). V lost 6 bases and J lost 3, with 11 bases in between. The CDR3 has 13 residues. The CDR3 DNA follows: TGTGCCAGCAGGAGGACAGCGTACACTGAAGCTTTCTTT. Translated: CASRRTAYTEAFF.

The chain carries TRBV6-2 or TRBV6-3 and TRBJ1-1; D remains unclear. With 5 bases removed from V and 0 bases from J, the gap between germline ends came to 7 bases. Germline lookup yields CDR1 MNHEY and CDR2 SVGEGT. This CDR3 comprises 13 residues. In DNA, the CDR3 is TGTGCCAGCAGTCGAGGAGTGAACACTGAAGCTTTCTTT. Protein: CASSRGVNTEAFF.